This T cell receptor beta chain derives from a study of liver allograft versus peripheral blood T cells. Study background: Comparative analysis was performed on T cell receptor repertoires from transplanted livers and from recipients' peripheral blood.

V lost 1 base to trimming and J lost 2 bases; unmatched junction nucleotides: 3. The CDR3 covers 15 residues. Germline V gives CDR1 SEHNR, CDR2 FQNEAQ (reference sequence). Judged by abundance, this clonotype is medium-sized. Its specificity is not known. Each CDR3 protein gets one entry after TCRdb re-called the reads with MiXCR. The table includes around 6,600 distinct CDR3 sequences, approximately 15% detected once. Study-wide findings and caveats: A difference was reportedly observed between T cell receptor repertoires inside liver allografts and those in peripheral blood.

This chain uses TRBV7-9 with TRBJ2-5, with TRBD2 matching over 8 bases. The TCR comes from a human patient who had a liver transplant. The graft donor may be the source of some T cells. DNA of the CDR3: TGTGCCAGCAGCTTAGTTTCGGGGGGGCAAGAGACCCAGTACTTC. It is translated as CASSLVSGGQETQYF.